A single sample gave rise to the 14 T cell receptor beta chains below, sequenced in a study of post-analysis software for immune sequencing data. Study-wide results and caveats: Comparison of patients with controls showed roughly five TRBV segments more frequent in patients, TRBV5-6, TRBV5-1 and TRBV20-1 among them.

No antigen has been assigned to these receptors. Tagging with unique molecular identifiers was a feature of the TCR beta cDNA libraries. TCRdb re-called the PCR reads through MiXCR, storing one row per CDR3 protein. Here the sample spans approximately 160,000 distinct CDR3 sequences, approximately 30% being singletons. Sequencing was performed on blood. The receptors stem from a girl between 5 and 17 years old with multiple sclerosis.

In DNA, the CDR3 is TGTGCCAGCAGCTTAGACTTAGTTCAGCCCCAGCATTTT. It is translated as CASSLDLVQPQHF. The chain couples TRBV7-8 to TRBJ1-5, with D unresolved. The CDR3 length is 13 residues. V was shortened by 1 base and J by 6 bases, with 7 bases between the two germline ends. Germline assignment: CDR1 SGHVS and CDR2 FQNEAQ.

Note on this clonotype: This sequence may be a read error, since a much larger clone differs from it by one base. The chain joins TRBV6-2 or TRBV6-3 to TRBJ1-5; unclear D gene. Germline CDR1 MNHEY, CDR2 SVGEGT. This CDR3 region has 12 residues. The CDR3 coding sequence is TGTACCAGCAGTTACTCATATCAGCCCCAGCATTTT. Residues: CTSSYSYQPQHF.

To note about this clonotype: A much larger clonotype is one base distant, so this may be a read error. The chain has TRBV7-2 and TRBJ1-2, with 9 bases identical to TRBD1. The CDR3 runs to 16 residues. V shed 2 bases, J shed 7 bases, and the junction held 11 bases outside the gene matches. Germline CDR1 SGHTA, CDR2 FQGNSA. The CDR3, as DNA: TGTGCCAGCAGCTTAAGCTGGGGACAGGGTAGCTGTGGCTACACCTTC. Amino acids: CASSLSWGQGSCGYTF.

Worth noting for this clonotype: At one end, the junction sequence differs from germline, possibly due to a read error. V and J are TRBV6-6 and TRBJ1-5; D is ambiguous. The CDR3 consists of 14 residues. The germline gives CDR1 MNHNY, CDR2 SVGAGI (reference sequence). The CDR3, as DNA: TGTGTCAGCAATAACCTATATAGCAATCAGCCCCAGCATTTT. This codes for CVSNNLYSNQPQHF.

The sample holds many counts of this clonotype. The gene calls are TRBV4-1 and TRBJ2-7; 8 bases map to TRBD2. CDR1 and CDR2 (germline): MGHRA, YSYEKL. V was pared by 4 bases and J by 2 bases, with 13 bases of the junction left unmatched. The CDR3 has 17 residues. The CDR3 spells CASSRVPSSGGTYEQYF. In DNA form, the CDR3 reads TGCGCCAGCAGCCGCGTACCTTCGAGCGGGGGAACCTACGAGCAGTACTTC.

The gene calls are TRBV10-2 and TRBJ1-1; D perhaps matches TRBD1 (5 bases). CDR3 length equals 17 residues. CDR1 WSHSY and CDR2 SAAADI come from the germline V gene. V was clipped by 2 bases and J by 4 bases, with 20 bases between them. CDR3 region: CASSEVREYSRGTEAFF. Written as DNA, the CDR3 is TGCGCCAGCAGTGAGGTCAGGGAGTATAGTCGAGGCACTGAAGCTTTCTTT.

This clonotype is medium-sized within its sample. V is TRBV7-3 and J is TRBJ2-6; TRBD1 matches 7 bases. V was clipped by 5 bases and J by 2 bases; unmatched bases: 9. Per the germline V gene, CDR1 is SGHTA and CDR2 is FQGTGA. This CDR3 has 17 residues. CDR3 sequence (DNA): TGTGCCAGCAGCCTAGGACAGGCCCCAGCTGGGGCCAACGTCCTGACTTTC. Protein: CASSLGQAPAGANVLTF.

The chain is built from TRBV9 and TRBJ2-3, with D unresolved. The length of the CDR3 is 13 residues. CDR1 and CDR2 from the germline V gene are SGDLS and YYNGEE. Trimming pared 4 bases from V and 8 bases from J, leaving 14 bases between. CDR3 loop: CASSPTFPVTQYF. The CDR3 DNA reads as TGTGCCAGCAGCCCAACCTTCCCGGTTACGCAGTATTTT.

This clonotype was counted many times. The genes are TRBV7-7 and TRBJ2-1; 11 bases line up with TRBD2. The CDR3 runs to 16 residues. Germline loops: CDR1 SSHAT, CDR2 FNYEAQ (reference sequence). Losses at the gene ends were 5 bases for V and 9 bases for J; bases not matched to a gene: 12. The DNA of the CDR3 is TGTGCCAGCAGCCTCGGCGCAGCTAGCGGGAGGCTTGAGCAGTTCTTC. Translated: CASSLGAASGRLEQFF.

This clonotype was observed at least ten times. The chain uses TRBV29-1 and TRBJ2-1; 9 nucleotides match TRBD2. CDR1 is SQVTM, CDR2 ANQGSEA, per germline. The CDR3 totals 12 residues. The J segment lost 8 bases and the V segment lost 4 bases, leaving 3 bases of the junction unmatched. The CDR3 bases are TGCAGCGTTGGGGGCGGGAGGGATGAGCAGTTCTTC. Amino acids: CSVGGGRDEQFF.

The V and J genes are TRBV27 and TRBJ2-2; TRBD1 agrees at 7 bases. This CDR3 is 15 amino acids long. Trimming cost V 7 bases and J 5 bases; bases outside gene matches: 10. Germline V gives CDR1 MNHEY, CDR2 SMNVEV (reference sequence). This CDR3 reads CASTHRGGGTGELFF. The CDR3 nucleotides read TGTGCCAGCACTCACAGGGGTGGCGGTACCGGGGAGCTGTTTTTT.

This clonotype was detected many times. The CDR3 spells CATRETGRNEQYF. The CDR3 DNA reads TGTGCCACCAGGGAGACAGGGAGAAACGAGCAGTACTTC. The V and J genes are TRBV15 and TRBJ2-7; 7 bases match TRBD1. Germline V gives CDR1 LNHNV, CDR2 YYDKDF (reference sequence). The CDR3 is 13 residues long. Trimming took 6 bases from V and 5 from J; bases not matched to a gene: 7. The full variable domain, its missing parts supplied by reference TRBV15 and TRBJ2-7, is DAMVIQNPRYQVTQFGKPVTLSCSQTLNHNVMYWYQQKSSQAPKLLFHYYDKDFNNEADTPDNFQSRRPNTSFCFLDIRSPGLGDTAMYLCATRETGRNEQYFGPGTRLTVT.

Turning to this clonotype: This may come from a read error, since a much larger clone is one base off. The chain recombines TRBV6-5 with TRBJ2-4; D call uncertain. The CDR3 extends over 11 amino acids. CDR1 is MNHEY, CDR2 SVGAGI, per germline. CDR3 sequence: CASSYKGIPYF. CDR3 nucleotide sequence: TGTGCCAGCAGTTACAAGGGTATTCCGTACTTC.

This clonotype was counted a few times. The genes are TRBV18 and TRBJ1-5, with D uncertain. The CDR3 is made up of 15 amino acids. Looked up from germline, CDR1 is KGHSH and CDR2 is LQKENI. The V end lost 2 bases, the J end lost 0 bases, and 8 bases lay between the germline ends. The CDR3 protein is CASSPEGSSNQPQHF. CDR3 DNA: TGTGCCAGCTCACCAGAAGGGAGTAGCAATCAGCCCCAGCATTTT.